This is a list of T cell receptor beta chains from one sample in a study of regulatory T cells in long-lasting Graves disease. TCRdb recomputed calls from the multiplex PCR reads with MiXCR, one row per CDR3 protein. The sample lists roughly 500,000 distinct CDR3 sequences, approximately 12% occurring once. These sequences were also reported in another study, on T cells in Graves' hyperthyroidism and ophthalmopathy.

The input for sequencing was peripheral blood mononuclear cells (PBMCs), taken at new diagnosis, from a patient treated with antithyroid drugs. The receptor set was obtained from a woman aged 25 to 39 with Graves disease. Each CDR3 is given with its conserved first and last residue. A D gene is named only where the DNA matches it firmly. For some rows the clone size is stated as once, few or many, or as a class when expanded; others skip it.

j_call cdr3_length clone_size v_call d_call cdr3_aa cdr3_nt
TRBJ2-1 16 many TRBV11-3 TRBD2 CASSLGGISGRNEQFF TGTGCCAGCAGCTTAGGCGGGATATCCGGGAGGAATGAGCAGTTCTTC
TRBJ1-2 12 many TRBV19 NA CASSMVRYGYTF TGTGCCAGTAGTATGGTGAGGTATGGCTACACCTTC
TRBJ2-6 14 few TRBV2 NA CASKQGSGANVLTF TGTGCCAGCAAACAGGGCTCTGGGGCCAACGTCCTGACTTTC
TRBJ2-7 12 many TRBV20-1 NA CSASIGAYEQYF TGCAGTGCTAGCATAGGGGCCTACGAGCAGTACTTC
TRBJ2-3 17 many TRBV6-1 NA CASSRNNRRLSTDTQYF TGTGCCAGCAGCCGCAACAACAGGAGACTTAGCACAGATACGCAGTATTTT
TRBJ2-1 17 many TRBV27 NA CASSLSNRPGSYNEQFF TGTGCCAGCAGTTTATCGAATCGACCCGGCTCCTACAATGAGCAGTTCTTC
TRBJ2-1 15 NA TRBV28 TRBD2 CASSETSGAYNEQFF TGTGCCAGCAGTGAAACTAGCGGAGCCTACAATGAGCAGTTCTTC
TRBJ2-1 14 few TRBV6-2/TRBV6-3 NA CASRPLGRENEQFF TGTGCCAGCAGGCCCCTGGGCCGGGAGAATGAGCAGTTCTTC
TRBJ2-4 13 NA TRBV12-3/TRBV12-4 TRBD1 CASSLASRGRRDF TGTGCCAGCAGTTTAGCCTCTAGGGGGCGCAGGGACTTC
TRBJ2-2 18 few TRBV4-2 TRBD1 CASSQLDLGQAYTGELFF TGTGCCAGCAGCCAATTGGACCTCGGACAGGCTTACACCGGGGAGCTGTTTTTT
TRBJ2-2 15 NA TRBV7-8 NA CASSFSGTDAGELFF TGTGCCAGCAGCTTTTCCGGGACGGATGCCGGGGAGCTGTTTTTT
TRBJ1-4 16 many TRBV5-1 TRBD1 CASTAAPGQGSEKLFF TGCGCCAGCACCGCAGCCCCCGGACAGGGGAGTGAAAAACTGTTTTTT
TRBJ1-1 14 NA TRBV30 TRBD1 CAWRVTGGGTEAFF TGTGCCTGGAGGGTCACAGGGGGAGGGACTGAAGCTTTCTTT
TRBJ2-3 14 many TRBV7-3 NA CASSSSGGTDTQYF TGTGCCAGCAGCTCCTCAGGGGGCACAGATACGCAGTATTTT
TRBJ2-6 16 many TRBV7-9 NA CAQHVEDGSGANVLTF TGTGCCCAGCACGTCGAGGATGGCTCTGGGGCCAACGTCCTGACTTTC
TRBJ2-4 19 many TRBV11-2 TRBD2 CASSLRGSGSYVAKNIQYF TGTGCCAGCAGCCTTCGGGGTAGCGGGAGTTACGTAGCCAAAAACATTCAGTACTTC
TRBJ2-1 17 many TRBV18 TRBD2 CASSPYYTSGRGHEQFF TGTGCCAGCTCACCATATTATACTAGCGGGAGGGGCCATGAGCAGTTCTTC
TRBJ2-5 12 few TRBV12-5 NA CASGPDGETQYF TGTGCTAGTGGCCCGGACGGAGAGACCCAGTACTTC
TRBJ2-7 18 many TRBV2 NA CASSESGRLGEGSYEQYF TGTGCCAGCAGTGAATCTGGACGGCTGGGGGAAGGCTCCTACGAGCAGTACTTC
TRBJ1-2 16 NA TRBV9 NA CASSVAITGTNYGYTF TGTGCCAGCAGCGTAGCTATCACAGGGACTAACTATGGCTACACCTTC
TRBJ2-7 15 NA TRBV6-6 NA CASSYSITGIYEQYF TGTGCCAGCAGTTACTCGATAACGGGTATCTACGAGCAGTACTTC
TRBJ2-7 16 many TRBV5-1 TRBD2 CASSPQGLAGTYEQYF TGCGCCAGCAGCCCACAGGGACTAGCGGGAACCTACGAGCAGTACTTC
TRBJ2-5 14 many TRBV15 NA CATSGRSYQETQYF TGTGCCACCAGCGGTCGATCGTACCAAGAGACCCAGTACTTC
TRBJ2-1 14 few TRBV6-2/TRBV6-3 TRBD1 CASSYPGTANEQFF TGTGCCAGCAGTTACCCCGGGACAGCGAATGAGCAGTTCTTC
TRBJ2-1 15 many TRBV11-2 NA CASSLTRSSYNEQFF TGTGCCAGCAGCTTGACTAGGAGCTCCTACAATGAGCAGTTCTTC
TRBJ1-3 16 many TRBV12-3/TRBV12-4 NA CASSLARHPSGNTIYF TGTGCCAGCAGTTTGGCCAGACACCCTTCTGGAAACACCATATATTTT
TRBJ2-3 16 many TRBV5-1 NA CASSLRGARRTDTQYF TGCGCCAGCAGCTTGCGAGGGGCTCGTCGCACAGATACGCAGTATTTT
TRBJ1-5 15 NA TRBV20-1 NA CSASGQGRSNQPQHF TGCAGTGCTAGTGGGCAGGGCCGCAGCAATCAGCCCCAGCATTTT
TRBJ1-5 13 many TRBV30 NA CAWTPQGNQPQHF TGTGCCTGGACTCCGCAAGGCAATCAGCCCCAGCATTTT
TRBJ2-7 15 many TRBV12-3/TRBV12-4 TRBD1 CASSFPGQQTYEQYF TGTGCCAGCAGTTTCCCGGGACAGCAGACCTACGAGCAGTACTTC
TRBJ2-1 16 NA TRBV12-3/TRBV12-4 TRBD2 CASRSTSGSGYNEQFF TGTGCCAGCAGATCGACTAGCGGGAGTGGCTACAATGAGCAGTTCTTC
TRBJ2-1 14 NA TRBV11-1 NA CASSPRQTTNEQFF TGTGCCAGCAGCCCCCGACAGACAACCAATGAGCAGTTCTTC
TRBJ2-3 14 many TRBV2 NA CASSGGVGTDTQYF TGTGCCAGCAGTGGAGGGGTAGGCACAGATACGCAGTATTTT
TRBJ2-7 14 many TRBV20-1 TRBD2 CSARVLAAPYEQYF TGCAGTGCTAGAGTTCTAGCGGCACCCTACGAGCAGTACTTC
TRBJ2-3 15 NA TRBV20-1 TRBD1 CSAGRPGQGMDTQYF TGCAGTGCTGGGCGTCCGGGACAGGGGATGGATACGCAGTATTTT
TRBJ2-7 16 many TRBV6-5 NA CASSYSRSGLSYEQYF TGTGCCAGCAGTTACTCGCGTAGCGGCCTCTCCTACGAGCAGTACTTC
TRBJ1-1 14 many TRBV2 NA CASSGQLFNTEAFF TGTGCCAGCAGTGGTCAACTATTCAACACTGAAGCTTTCTTT
TRBJ1-5 13 many TRBV3-1 NA CASSRGNFQPQHF TGTGCCAGCAGCCGGGGGAATTTTCAGCCCCAGCATTTT
TRBJ2-1 14 many TRBV7-3 TRBD2 CASSTGGSYNEQFF TGTGCCAGCAGCACCGGGGGGAGCTACAATGAGCAGTTCTTC
TRBJ1-3 16 NA TRBV15 NA CATSSRGRGYGNTIYF TGTGCCACCAGCAGCCGGGGCAGGGGTTACGGAAACACCATATATTTT
TRBJ2-1 17 many TRBV27 TRBD1 CASSLTGDRGHVNEQFF TGTGCCAGCAGTTTAACCGGCGACAGGGGCCATGTCAATGAGCAGTTCTTC
TRBJ1-1 14 NA TRBV2 NA CASSGRGLGTEAFF TGTGCCAGCAGCGGACGGGGGCTGGGCACTGAAGCTTTCTTT
TRBJ2-1 18 many TRBV19 TRBD1 CASSPRGTPLPLGVEQFF TGTGCCAGTAGTCCCAGGGGGACACCTTTACCCCTAGGGGTTGAGCAGTTCTTC
TRBJ2-3 18 many TRBV11-3 NA CASSEVDRGREDTDTQYF TGTGCCAGCAGCGAAGTAGATCGGGGCAGGGAGGACACAGATACGCAGTATTTT
TRBJ1-2 12 many TRBV5-6 NA CASSLLASGYTF TGTGCCAGCAGCTTATTAGCCTCTGGCTACACCTTC
TRBJ2-7 14 many TRBV18 NA CASSPLVTRDEQYF TGTGCCAGCTCACCACTGGTCACTAGGGACGAGCAGTACTTC
TRBJ2-1 14 NA TRBV5-4 NA CASSDRKGPNEQFF TGTGCCAGCAGCGACCGGAAGGGTCCCAATGAGCAGTTCTTC
TRBJ2-2 11 NA TRBV12-3/TRBV12-4 NA CASSATGELFF TGTGCCAGCAGTGCTACCGGGGAGCTGTTTTTT
TRBJ2-7 15 many TRBV28 NA CASSQSGPRSYEQYF TGTGCCAGCAGTCAATCGGGGCCCAGAAGCTACGAGCAGTACTTC
TRBJ1-1 13 many TRBV12-3/TRBV12-4 NA CASSLAVGTEAFF TGTGCCAGCAGCTTAGCGGTCGGCACTGAAGCTTTCTTT
TRBJ1-4 15 many TRBV5-8 NA CASSLAPGADEKLFF TGTGCCAGCAGCTTGGCCCCAGGGGCAGATGAAAAACTGTTTTTT
TRBJ2-2 14 few TRBV20-1 TRBD2 CSARLAGDTGELFF TGCAGTGCTAGACTAGCGGGAGACACCGGGGAGCTGTTTTTT
TRBJ2-3 13 many TRBV6-1 NA CASKPSPTDTQYF TGTGCCAGCAAGCCTAGTCCCACAGATACGCAGTATTTT
TRBJ2-6 19 many TRBV28 TRBD2 CASSARMGRAASGANVLTF TGTGCCAGCAGTGCCCGCATGGGGAGGGCAGCCTCTGGGGCCAACGTCCTGACTTTC